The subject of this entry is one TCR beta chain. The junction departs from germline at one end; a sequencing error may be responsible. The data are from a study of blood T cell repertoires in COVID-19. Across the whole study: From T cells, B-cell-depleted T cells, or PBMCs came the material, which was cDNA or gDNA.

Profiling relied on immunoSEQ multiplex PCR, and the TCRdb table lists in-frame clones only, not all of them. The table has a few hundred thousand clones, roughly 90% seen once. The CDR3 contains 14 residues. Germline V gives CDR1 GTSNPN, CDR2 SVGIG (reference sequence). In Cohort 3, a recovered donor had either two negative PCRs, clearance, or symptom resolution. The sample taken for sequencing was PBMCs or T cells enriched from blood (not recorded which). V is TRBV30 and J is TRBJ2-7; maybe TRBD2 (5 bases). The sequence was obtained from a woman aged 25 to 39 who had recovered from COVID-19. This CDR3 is CAWSLPGWQYVMHF. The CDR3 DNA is TGTGCCTGGAGTCTTCCGGGATGGCAGTATGTGATGCACTTC.